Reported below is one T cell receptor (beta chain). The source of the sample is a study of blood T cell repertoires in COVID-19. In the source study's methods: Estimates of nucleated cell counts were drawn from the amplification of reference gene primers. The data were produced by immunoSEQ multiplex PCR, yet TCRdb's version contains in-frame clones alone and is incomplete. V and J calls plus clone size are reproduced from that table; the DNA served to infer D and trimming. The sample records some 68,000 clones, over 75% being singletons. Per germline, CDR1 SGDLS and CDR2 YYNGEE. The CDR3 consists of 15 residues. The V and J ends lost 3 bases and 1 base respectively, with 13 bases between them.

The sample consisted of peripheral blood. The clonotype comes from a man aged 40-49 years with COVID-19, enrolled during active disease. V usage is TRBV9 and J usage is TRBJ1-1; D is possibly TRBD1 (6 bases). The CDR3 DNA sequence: TGTGCCAGCAGCGAAACAGGGCGGTCGAACACTGAAGCTTTCTTT. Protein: CASSETGRSNTEAFF.